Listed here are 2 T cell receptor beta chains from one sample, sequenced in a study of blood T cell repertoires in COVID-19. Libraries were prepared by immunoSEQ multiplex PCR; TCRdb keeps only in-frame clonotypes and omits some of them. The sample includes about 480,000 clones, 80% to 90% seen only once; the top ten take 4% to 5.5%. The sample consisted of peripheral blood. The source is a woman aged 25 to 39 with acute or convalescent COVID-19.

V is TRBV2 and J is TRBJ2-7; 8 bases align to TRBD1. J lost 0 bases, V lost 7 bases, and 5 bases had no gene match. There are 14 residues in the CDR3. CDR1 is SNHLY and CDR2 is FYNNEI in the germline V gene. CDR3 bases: TGTGCCAGCACAGGGGGCCGGGGCTCCTACGAGCAGTACTTC. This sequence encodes CASTGGRGSYEQYF.

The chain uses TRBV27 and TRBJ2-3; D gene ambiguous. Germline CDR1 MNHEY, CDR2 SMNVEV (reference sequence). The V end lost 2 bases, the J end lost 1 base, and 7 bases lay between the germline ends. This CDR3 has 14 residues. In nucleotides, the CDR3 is TGTGCCAGCAGTTTACCACACCGCACAGATACGCAGTATTTT. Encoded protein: CASSLPHRTDTQYF.